These T cell receptor beta chains were read from a single sample in a study of cytomegalovirus exposure and HLA in healthy donors. Assay used: immunoSEQ multiplex PCR; TCRdb lists only in-frame clones, some missing. The sample has 170,000 or so clones, 77% seen once. Input material: PBMCs. The receptors were gathered from a woman in her twenties or thirties in good health and CMV-seropositive. CDR3s leave out the opening cysteine and the closing phenylalanine or tryptophan.

V,CDR3
TRBV6-7,ASSKELGLAENCSYNEQF
TRBV19,ASSTGGYEQY
TRBV5-1,ASKDSGNTGELF
TRBV5-8,ASSIAGVKNTQY
TRBV7-8,ASSLEARGAGGTYEQY
TRBV4-1,ASSHIRAGNTEAF
TRBV11-2,ASSLQGRAEAF
TRBV2,ASRVIRGGDEQF
TRBV15,ATSRVQGYEQY
TRBV27,ASSVTGPYGSEQY
TRBV19,ASSTTKNRGLSNQPQH
TRBV4-2,ASSQEWRGRTDTQY
TRBV27,ASSFTSGSLNEQF
TRBV28,ASSGQVYEQY
TRBV28,ASSPGLAGERSYNEQF
TRBV4-2,ASSQGQRNTEAF
TRBV5-4,AIGDIQETQY
TRBV4-1,ASSQDGERLAPQYEQY
TRBV5-5,ASSLSGQGNEKLF
TRBV7-9,ASSLSRDYYGYT
TRBV12-5,ASGLVRYIGTSAPTDTQY
TRBV28,ASSFLAGLTYEQY
TRBV27,ASSPTILYSHTGELF
TRBV10-3,AIREQGGEAF
TRBV20-1,SEGQGLTAF
TRBV9,ASSSSGGNQPQH
TRBV2,ASSEAQVTGKDTQY
TRBV6-1,ASSPTGRDGNTIY
TRBV14,ASSQRSYGYT
TRBV7-9,ASSLVGVQETQY
TRBV5-1,ASSLEREGDEQF
TRBV25-1,ASGGASRGSYGYT
TRBV19,ASSLDVGAQY
TRBV4-2,ASSPERQGIAYGYT
TRBV5-1,ASSSLTSGTNTGELF
TRBV7-8,ASSFAGLAGVHEQF
TRBV7-2,ASSPTGINEKLF
TRBV28,ASSPPAGGGTGELF
TRBV6-1,ASKLAGVNEQF
TRBV19,ASKNTLNTEAF
TRBV2,ASSRGLTYEQY
TRBV5-1,ASSVPQGYEQY
TRBV7-9,ASSQFTGQGAYNEQF
TRBV11-2,ASSLGWTGGEQY
TRBV28,ASSTLAGIGELF